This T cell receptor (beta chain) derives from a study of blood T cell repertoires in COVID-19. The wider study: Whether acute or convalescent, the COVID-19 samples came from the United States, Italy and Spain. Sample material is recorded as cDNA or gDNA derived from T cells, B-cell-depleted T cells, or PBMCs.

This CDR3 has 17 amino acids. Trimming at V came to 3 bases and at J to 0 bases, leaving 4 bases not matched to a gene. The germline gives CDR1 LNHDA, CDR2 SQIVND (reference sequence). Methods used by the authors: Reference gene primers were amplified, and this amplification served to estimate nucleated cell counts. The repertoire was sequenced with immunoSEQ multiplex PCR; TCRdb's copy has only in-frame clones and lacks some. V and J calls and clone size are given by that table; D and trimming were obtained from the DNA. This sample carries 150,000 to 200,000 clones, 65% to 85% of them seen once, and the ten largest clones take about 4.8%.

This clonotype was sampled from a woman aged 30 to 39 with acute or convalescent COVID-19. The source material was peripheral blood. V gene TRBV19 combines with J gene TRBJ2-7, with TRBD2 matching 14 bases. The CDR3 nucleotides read TGTGCCAGTAGTATGGGACTAGCGGGGGCGAGCTCCTACGAGCAGTACTTC. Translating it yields CASSMGLAGASSYEQYF.